This TCR beta chain was identified in a study of control samples from healthy donors and cancer patients (dated by TCRdb to the early 2020s). In this sample, this clone turned up a few times. The antigen it recognizes is unknown. Within one base of it there is no much larger clone, and no base qualities were kept. The library was obtained by the immunoSEQ multiplex PCR assay. Imported from immuneACCESS, the table was reduced by TCRdb to in-frame sequences with V and J called. These copies leave out some clones; in studies compared against another copy, an unresolved V gene accounts for under half, and the cause of the remainder is not known. The sample contains 100,000 to 150,000 clones, about 93% of them found a single time. The top ten hold roughly 2.6% of the sample. From cysteine to phenylalanine, the CDR3 is 11 amino acids long. Only CDR3 DNA remains: 33 bases, in frame from the first base. V drops 1 base and J drops 7 bases, leaving 5 bases in between.

The source material was blood. The receptor chain draws on TRBV12-3 or TRBV12-4 and TRBJ2-7; perhaps TRBD2 is the D gene, with 5 bases matching. The origin of this receptor is a man in his forties in good health. The CDR3 has the sequence CASSLGGEQYF. The DNA is TGTGCCAGCAGTTTAGGCGGGGAGCAGTACTTC.